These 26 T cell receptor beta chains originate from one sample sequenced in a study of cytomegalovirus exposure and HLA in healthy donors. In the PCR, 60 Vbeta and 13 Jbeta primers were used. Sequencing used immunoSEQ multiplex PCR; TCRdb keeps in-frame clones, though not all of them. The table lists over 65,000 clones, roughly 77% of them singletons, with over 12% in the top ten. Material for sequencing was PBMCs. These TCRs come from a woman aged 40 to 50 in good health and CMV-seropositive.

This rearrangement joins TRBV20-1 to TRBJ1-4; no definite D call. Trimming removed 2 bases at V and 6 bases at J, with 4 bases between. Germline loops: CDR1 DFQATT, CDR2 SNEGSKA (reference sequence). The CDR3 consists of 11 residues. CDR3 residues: CSARPDEKLFF. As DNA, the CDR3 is TGCAGTGCTAGACCAGATGAAAAACTGTTTTTT.

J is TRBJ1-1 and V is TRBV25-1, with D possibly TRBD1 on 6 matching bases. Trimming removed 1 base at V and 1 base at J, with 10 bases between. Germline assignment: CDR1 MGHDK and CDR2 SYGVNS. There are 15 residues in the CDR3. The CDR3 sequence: CASSEFGRGNTEAFF. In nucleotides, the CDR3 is TGTGCCAGCAGTGAATTTGGCAGGGGGAACACTGAAGCTTTCTTT.

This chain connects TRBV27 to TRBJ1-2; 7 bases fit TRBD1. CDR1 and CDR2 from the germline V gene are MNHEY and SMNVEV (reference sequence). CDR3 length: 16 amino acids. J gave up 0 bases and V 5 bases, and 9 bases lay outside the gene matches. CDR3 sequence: CASSANLGQSNYGYTF. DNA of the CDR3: TGTGCCAGCAGTGCCAACCTGGGACAGTCTAACTATGGCTACACCTTC.

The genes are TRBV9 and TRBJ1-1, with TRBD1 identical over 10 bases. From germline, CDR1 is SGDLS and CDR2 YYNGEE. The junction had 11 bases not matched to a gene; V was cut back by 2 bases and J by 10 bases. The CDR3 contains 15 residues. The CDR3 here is CASSVRDRGPLGAFF. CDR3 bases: TGTGCCAGCAGCGTCCGGGACAGGGGACCCCTTGGAGCTTTCTTT.

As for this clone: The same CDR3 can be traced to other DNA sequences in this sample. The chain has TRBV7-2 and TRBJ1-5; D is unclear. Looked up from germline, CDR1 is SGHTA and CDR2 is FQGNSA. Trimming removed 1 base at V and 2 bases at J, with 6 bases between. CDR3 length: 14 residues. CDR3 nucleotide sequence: TGTGCCAGCAGCTTAGGGGGAGGCAATCAGCCCCAGCATTTT. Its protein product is CASSLGGGNQPQHF.

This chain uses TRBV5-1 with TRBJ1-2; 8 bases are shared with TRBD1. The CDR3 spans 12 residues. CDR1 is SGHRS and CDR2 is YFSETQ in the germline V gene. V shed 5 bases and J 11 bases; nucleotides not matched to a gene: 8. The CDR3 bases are TGCGCCAGCAGACTCGGACAGGGTCAGTACACCTTC. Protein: CASRLGQGQYTF.

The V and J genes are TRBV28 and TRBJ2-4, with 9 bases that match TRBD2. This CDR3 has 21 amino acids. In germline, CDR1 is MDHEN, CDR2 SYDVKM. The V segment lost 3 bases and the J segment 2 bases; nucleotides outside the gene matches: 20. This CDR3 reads CASSFLYGEFSGSVSKNIQYF. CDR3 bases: TGTGCCAGCAGTTTTCTTTATGGAGAATTTAGCGGGAGTGTATCCAAAAACATTCAGTACTTC.

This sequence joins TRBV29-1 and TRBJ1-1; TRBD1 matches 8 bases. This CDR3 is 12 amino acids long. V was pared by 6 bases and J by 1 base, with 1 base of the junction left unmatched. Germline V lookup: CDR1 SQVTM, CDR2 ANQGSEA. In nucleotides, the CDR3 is TGCAGCGTCGGGACAGGGAACACTGAAGCTTTCTTT. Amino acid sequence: CSVGTGNTEAFF.

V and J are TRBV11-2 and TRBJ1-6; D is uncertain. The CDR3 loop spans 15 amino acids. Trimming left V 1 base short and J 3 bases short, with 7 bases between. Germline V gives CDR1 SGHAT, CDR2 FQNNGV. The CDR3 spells CASSLAPGYNSPLHF. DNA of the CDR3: TGTGCCAGCAGCTTAGCCCCGGGCTATAATTCACCCCTCCACTTT.

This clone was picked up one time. The chain's CDR3 is CAWSVASGTGELFF. For the CDR3, the DNA is TGTGCCTGGAGTGTGGCTAGCGGAACCGGGGAGCTGTTTTTT. The chain joins TRBV30 to TRBJ2-2; 7 nucleotides agree with TRBD2. The germline V gene has CDR1 GTSNPN and CDR2 SVGIG (reference sequence). The junction had 3 bases not matched to a gene; V was cut back by 0 bases and J by 5 bases. This CDR3 comprises 14 residues.

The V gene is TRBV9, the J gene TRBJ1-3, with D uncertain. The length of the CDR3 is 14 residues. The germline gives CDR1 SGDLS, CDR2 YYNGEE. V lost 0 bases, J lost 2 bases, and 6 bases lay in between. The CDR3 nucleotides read TGTGCCAGCAGCGTAGGGGGAGCTGGAAACACCATATATTTT. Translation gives CASSVGGAGNTIYF.

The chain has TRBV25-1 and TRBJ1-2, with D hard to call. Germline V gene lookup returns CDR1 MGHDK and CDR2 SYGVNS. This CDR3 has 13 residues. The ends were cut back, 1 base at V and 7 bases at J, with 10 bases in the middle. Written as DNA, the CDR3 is TGTGCCAGCAGTGAATTGGCAGGTCGTGGCTACACCTTC. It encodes CASSELAGRGYTF.

This CDR3 reads CASSLLGGSWEKLFF. The CDR3 nucleotides read TGTGCCAGCAGTTTATTGGGGGGAAGCTGGGAAAAACTGTTTTTT. The chain recombines TRBV27 with TRBJ1-4; possibly TRBD1 for D (5 bases). Germline V gene sequence: CDR1 MNHEY, CDR2 SMNVEV (reference sequence). V gave up 1 base and J gave up 8 bases, with 14 bases separating them. CDR3 length: 15 amino acids.

CDR3 bases: TGTGCCAGTAGTATATGGGACAGTAATGAAAAACTGTTTTTT. It specifies CASSIWDSNEKLFF. The chain is built from TRBV19 and TRBJ1-4, with TRBD1 matching 7 bases. The CDR3 is 14 amino acids. Germline V CDR1 and CDR2: LNHDA, SQIVND (reference sequence). V lost 2 bases, J lost 4 bases, and 1 base stayed unmatched.

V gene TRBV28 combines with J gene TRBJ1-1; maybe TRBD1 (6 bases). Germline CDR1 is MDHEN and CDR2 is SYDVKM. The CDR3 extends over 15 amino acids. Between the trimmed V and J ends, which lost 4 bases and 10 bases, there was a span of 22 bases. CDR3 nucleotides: TGTGCCAGCAGTTCCCCATTAACAGGGCCCGAGGGAGCTTTCTTT. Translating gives CASSSPLTGPEGAFF.

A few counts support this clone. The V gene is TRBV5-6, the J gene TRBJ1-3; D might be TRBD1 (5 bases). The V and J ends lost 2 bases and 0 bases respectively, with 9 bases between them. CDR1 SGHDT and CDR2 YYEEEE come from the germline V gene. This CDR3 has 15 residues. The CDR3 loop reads CASSLIDSSGNTIYF. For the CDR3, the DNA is TGTGCCAGCAGCTTAATCGACAGCTCTGGAAACACCATATATTTT.

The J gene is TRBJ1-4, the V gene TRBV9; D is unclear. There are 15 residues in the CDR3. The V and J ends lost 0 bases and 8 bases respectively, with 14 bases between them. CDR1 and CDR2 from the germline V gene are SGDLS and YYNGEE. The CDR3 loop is CASSVGEAGREKLFF. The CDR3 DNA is TGTGCCAGCAGCGTAGGTGAGGCGGGCAGGGAAAAACTGTTTTTT.

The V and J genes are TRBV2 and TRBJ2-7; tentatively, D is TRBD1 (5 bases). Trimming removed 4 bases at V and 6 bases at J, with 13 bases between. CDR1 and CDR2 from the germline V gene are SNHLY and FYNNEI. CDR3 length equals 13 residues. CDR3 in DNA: TGTGCCAGCAGTGTGTTTCAGGGTAGCGAGCAGTACTTC. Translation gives CASSVFQGSEQYF.

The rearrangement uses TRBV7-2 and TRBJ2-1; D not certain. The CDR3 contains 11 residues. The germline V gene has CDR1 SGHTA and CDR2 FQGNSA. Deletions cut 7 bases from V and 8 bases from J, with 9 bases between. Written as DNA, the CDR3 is TGTGCCAGCACCCTAAAGTATGAGCAGTTCTTC. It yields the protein CASTLKYEQFF.

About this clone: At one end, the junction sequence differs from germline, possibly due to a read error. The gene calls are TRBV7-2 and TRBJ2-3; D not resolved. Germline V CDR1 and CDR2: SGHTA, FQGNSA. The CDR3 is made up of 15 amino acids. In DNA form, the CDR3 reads TGTGCCAGCAGCGACCCGTCCGACCTCACAGATATGCAGTATTTT. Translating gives CASSDPSDLTDMQYF.

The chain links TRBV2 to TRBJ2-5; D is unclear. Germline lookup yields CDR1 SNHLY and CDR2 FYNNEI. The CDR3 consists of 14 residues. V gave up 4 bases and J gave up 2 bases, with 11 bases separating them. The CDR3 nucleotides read TGTGCCAGCAGTGTGGGCTTGGGTCAAGAGACCCAGTACTTC. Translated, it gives CASSVGLGQETQYF.

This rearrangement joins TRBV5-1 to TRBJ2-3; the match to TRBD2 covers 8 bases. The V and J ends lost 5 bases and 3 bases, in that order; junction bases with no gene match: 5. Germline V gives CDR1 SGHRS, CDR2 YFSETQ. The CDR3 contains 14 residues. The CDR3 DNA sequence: TGCGCCAGCAGTCCGGGACTAGGTACAGATACGCAGTATTTT. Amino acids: CASSPGLGTDTQYF.

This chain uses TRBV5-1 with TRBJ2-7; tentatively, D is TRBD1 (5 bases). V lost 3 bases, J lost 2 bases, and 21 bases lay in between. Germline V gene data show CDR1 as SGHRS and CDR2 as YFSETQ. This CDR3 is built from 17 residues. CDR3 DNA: TGCGCCAGCAGCTCTGGAAAACATACAGGAGCCACCTACGAGCAGTACTTC. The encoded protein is CASSSGKHTGATYEQYF. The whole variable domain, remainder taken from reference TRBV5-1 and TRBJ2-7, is KAGVTQTPRYLIKTRGQQVTLSCSPISGHRSVSWYQQTPGQGLQFLFEYFSETQRNKGNFPGRFSGRQFSNSRSEMNVSTLELGDSALYLCASSSGKHTGATYEQYFGPGTRLTVT.

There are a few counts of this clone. DNA for the CDR3: TGCGCCAGCAGCCAAGAATTGGGACAGGAGGGGAATGAGCAGTTCTTC. Its translation: CASSQELGQEGNEQFF. V usage is TRBV4-3 and J usage is TRBJ2-1; 8 nucleotides align to TRBD1. The trim removed 0 bases at V and 7 bases at J, leaving 8 bases unmatched. This CDR3 is built from 16 residues. The germline V gene has CDR1 LGHNA and CDR2 YSLEER.

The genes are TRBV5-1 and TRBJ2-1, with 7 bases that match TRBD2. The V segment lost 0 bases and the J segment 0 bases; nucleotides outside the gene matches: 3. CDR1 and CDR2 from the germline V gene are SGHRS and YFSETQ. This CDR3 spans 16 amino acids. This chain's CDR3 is CASSLGTGGSYNEQFF. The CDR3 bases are TGCGCCAGCAGCTTGGGGACGGGGGGCTCCTACAATGAGCAGTTCTTC.

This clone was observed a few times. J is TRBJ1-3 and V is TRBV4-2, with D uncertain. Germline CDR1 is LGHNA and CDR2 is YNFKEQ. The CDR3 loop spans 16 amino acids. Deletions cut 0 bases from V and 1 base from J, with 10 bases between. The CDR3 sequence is CASSQESTRSGNTIYF. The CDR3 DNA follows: TGTGCCAGCAGCCAAGAGAGTACGAGGTCTGGAAACACCATATATTTT.